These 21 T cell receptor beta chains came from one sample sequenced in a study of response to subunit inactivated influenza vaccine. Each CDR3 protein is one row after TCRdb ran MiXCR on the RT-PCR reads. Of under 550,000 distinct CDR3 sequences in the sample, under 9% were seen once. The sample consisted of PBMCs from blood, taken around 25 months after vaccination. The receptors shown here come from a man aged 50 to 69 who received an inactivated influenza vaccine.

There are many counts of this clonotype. CDR3 sequence reads: CSVSPDPGGNNEQFF. CDR3 in DNA: TGCAGTGTTTCGCCGGACCCTGGGGGTAACAATGAGCAGTTCTTC. The chain couples TRBV20-1 to TRBJ2-1; D is perhaps TRBD1 or TRBD2 (5 bases each). Trimming pared 7 bases from V and 5 bases from J, leaving 21 bases between. The CDR3 runs 15 residues. The germline V gene encodes CDR1 DFQATT and CDR2 SNEGSKA (reference sequence).

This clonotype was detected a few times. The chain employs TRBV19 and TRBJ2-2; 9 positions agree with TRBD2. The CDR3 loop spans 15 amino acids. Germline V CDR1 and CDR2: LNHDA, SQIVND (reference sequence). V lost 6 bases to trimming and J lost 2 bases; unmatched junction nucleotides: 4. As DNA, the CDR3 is TGTGCCAGTAGAGGACTAGCGAGCAACACCGGGGAGCTGTTTTTT. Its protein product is CASRGLASNTGELFF.

The CDR3 loop reads CASSIGTTDTQYF. The CDR3 nucleotides read TGCGCCAGCAGCATTGGGACCACAGATACGCAGTATTTT. V gene TRBV5-1 combines with J gene TRBJ2-3, with D possibly called TRBD1 or TRBD2 (5 bases each). V shed 4 bases and J shed 2 bases, with 8 bases lying between them. This CDR3 contains 13 residues. The germline V gene encodes CDR1 SGHRS and CDR2 YFSETQ.

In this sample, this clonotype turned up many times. CDR3 in DNA: TGTGCCAGCAGCTTAGATACTAGCCACAATGAGCAGTTCTTC. It is translated as CASSLDTSHNEQFF. The chain links TRBV7-9 to TRBJ2-1, with TRBD2 as a possible D gene (6 bases). V was shortened by 1 base and J by 5 bases, with 9 bases between the two germline ends. The germline CDR1 and CDR2 sequences are SEHNR and FQNEAQ (reference sequence). The CDR3 totals 14 residues.

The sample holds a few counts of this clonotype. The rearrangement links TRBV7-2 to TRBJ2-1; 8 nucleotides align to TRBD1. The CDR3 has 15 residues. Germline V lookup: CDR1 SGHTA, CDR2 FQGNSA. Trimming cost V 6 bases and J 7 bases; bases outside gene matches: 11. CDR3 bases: TGTGCCAGCAGTTACCCCGGGACAGGAACAAATGAGCAGTTCTTC. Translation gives CASSYPGTGTNEQFF.

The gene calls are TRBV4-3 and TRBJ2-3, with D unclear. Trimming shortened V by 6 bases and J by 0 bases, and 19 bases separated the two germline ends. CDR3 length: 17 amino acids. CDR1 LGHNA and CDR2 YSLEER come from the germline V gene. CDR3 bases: TGCGCCAGCAGTTACGGACGGACCCCAAGAAGCACAGATACGCAGTATTTT. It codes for CASSYGRTPRSTDTQYF.

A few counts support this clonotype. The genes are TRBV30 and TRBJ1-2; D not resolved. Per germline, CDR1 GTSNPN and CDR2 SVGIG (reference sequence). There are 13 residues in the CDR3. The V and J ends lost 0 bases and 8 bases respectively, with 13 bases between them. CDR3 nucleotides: TGTGCCTGGAGTGTTAGCGCCAAAGGGGGCTACACCTTC. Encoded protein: CAWSVSAKGGYTF.

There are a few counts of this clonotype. CDR3 region: CASSESYQPQHF. The DNA for the CDR3 is TGTGCCAGCAGTGAAAGCTATCAGCCCCAGCATTTT. V gene TRBV2 combines with J gene TRBJ1-5; D is unresolved. The CDR3 sequence is 12 residues long. The V end was cut by 2 bases, the J end by 5 bases, with 4 bases between. The germline V gene has CDR1 SNHLY and CDR2 FYNNEI. Full variable domain (missing parts from reference TRBV2 and TRBJ1-5): EPEVTQTPSHQVTQMGQEVILRCVPISNHLYFYWYRQILGQKVEFLVSFYNNEISEKSEIFDDQFSVERPDGSNFTLKIRSTKLEDSAMYFCASSESYQPQHFGDGTRLSIL.

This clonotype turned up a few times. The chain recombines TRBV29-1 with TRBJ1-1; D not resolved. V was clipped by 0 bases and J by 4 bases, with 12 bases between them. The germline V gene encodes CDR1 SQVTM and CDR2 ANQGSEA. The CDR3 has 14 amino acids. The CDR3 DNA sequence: TGCAGCGTTGAAGAGGCCAAAACGGGCACTGAAGCTTTCTTT. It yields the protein CSVEEAKTGTEAFF. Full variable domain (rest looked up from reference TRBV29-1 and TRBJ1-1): SAVISQKPSRDICQRGTSLTIQCQVDSQVTMMFWYRQQPGQSLTLIATANQGSEATYESGFVIDKFPISRPNLTFSTLTVSNMSPEDSSIYLCSVEEAKTGTEAFFGQGTRLTVV.

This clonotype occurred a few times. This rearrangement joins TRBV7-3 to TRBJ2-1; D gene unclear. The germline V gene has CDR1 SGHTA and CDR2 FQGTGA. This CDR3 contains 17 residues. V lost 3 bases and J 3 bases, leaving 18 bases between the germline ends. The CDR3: CASSFESMGSFYNEQFF. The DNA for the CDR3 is TGTGCCAGCAGCTTCGAGAGTATGGGGTCATTCTACAATGAGCAGTTCTTC.

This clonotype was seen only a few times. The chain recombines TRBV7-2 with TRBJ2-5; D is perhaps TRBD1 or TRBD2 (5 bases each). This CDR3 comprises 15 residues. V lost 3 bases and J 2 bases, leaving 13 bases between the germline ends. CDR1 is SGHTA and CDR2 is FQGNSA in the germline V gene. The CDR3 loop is CASSLSRDVQETQYF. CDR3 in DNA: TGTGCCAGCAGCTTGTCCCGGGACGTACAAGAGACCCAGTACTTC.

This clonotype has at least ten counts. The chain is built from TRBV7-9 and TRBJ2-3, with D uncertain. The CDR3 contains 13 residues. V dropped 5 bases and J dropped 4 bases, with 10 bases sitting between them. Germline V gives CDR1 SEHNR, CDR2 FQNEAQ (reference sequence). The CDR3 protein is CASSLRSSDTQYF. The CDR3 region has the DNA TGTGCCAGCAGCCTAAGGTCCTCAGATACGCAGTATTTT.

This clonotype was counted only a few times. In nucleotides, the CDR3 is TGTGCCAGCAGCTCCGGGACAGGGCATTCACCCCTCCACTTT. Translation: CASSSGTGHSPLHF. This chain connects TRBV7-9 to TRBJ1-6; 9 bases fit TRBD1. The CDR3 runs 14 residues. Unmatched junction bases numbered 3, after V lost 4 bases and J lost 8 bases. Germline V gene lookup returns CDR1 SEHNR and CDR2 FQNEAQ (reference sequence).

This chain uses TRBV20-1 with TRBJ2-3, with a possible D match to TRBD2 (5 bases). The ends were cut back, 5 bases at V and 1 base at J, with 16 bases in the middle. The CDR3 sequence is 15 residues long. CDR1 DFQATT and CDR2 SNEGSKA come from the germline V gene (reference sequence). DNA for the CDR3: TGCAGTGCTCTACGGGATACTCGGGGCACAGATACGCAGTATTTT. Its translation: CSALRDTRGTDTQYF.

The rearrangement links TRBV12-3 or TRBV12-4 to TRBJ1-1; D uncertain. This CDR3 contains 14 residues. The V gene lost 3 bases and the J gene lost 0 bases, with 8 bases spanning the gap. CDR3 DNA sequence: TGTGCCAGCAGTTTTTCCCGGGTGAACACTGAAGCTTTCTTT. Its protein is CASSFSRVNTEAFF.

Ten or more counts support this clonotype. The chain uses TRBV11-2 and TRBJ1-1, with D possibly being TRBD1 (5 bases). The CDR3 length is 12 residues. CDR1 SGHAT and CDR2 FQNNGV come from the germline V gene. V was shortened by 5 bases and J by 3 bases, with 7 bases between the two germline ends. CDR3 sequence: CASSLRDTEAFF. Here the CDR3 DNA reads TGTGCCAGCAGCCTCAGGGACACTGAAGCTTTCTTT. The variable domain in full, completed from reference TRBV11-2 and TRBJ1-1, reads EAGVAQSPRYKIIEKRQSVAFWCNPISGHATLYWYQQILGQGPKLLIQFQNNGVVDDSQLPKDRFSAERLKGVDSTLKIQPAKLEDSAVYLCASSLRDTEAFFGQGTRLTVV.

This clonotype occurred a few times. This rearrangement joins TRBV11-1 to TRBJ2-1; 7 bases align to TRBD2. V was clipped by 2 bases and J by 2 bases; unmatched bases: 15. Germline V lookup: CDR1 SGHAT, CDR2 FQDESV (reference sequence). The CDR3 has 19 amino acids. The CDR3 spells CASSLSFLRRRGTYNEQFF. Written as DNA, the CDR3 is TGTGCCAGCAGCTTATCGTTTTTACGTCGGCGGGGGACCTACAATGAGCAGTTCTTC. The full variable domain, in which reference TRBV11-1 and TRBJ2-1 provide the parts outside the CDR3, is EAEVAQSPRYKITEKSQAVAFWCDPISGHATLYWYRQILGQGPELLVQFQDESVVDDSQLPKDRFSAERLKGVDSTLKIQPAELGDSAMYLCASSLSFLRRRGTYNEQFFGPGTRLTVL.

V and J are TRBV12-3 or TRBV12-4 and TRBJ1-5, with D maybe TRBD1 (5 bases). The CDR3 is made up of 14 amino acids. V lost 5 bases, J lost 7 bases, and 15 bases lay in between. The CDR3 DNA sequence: TGTGCCAGCAGTCGCGGGGGGGGTGGGCAGCCCCAGCATTTT. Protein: CASSRGGGGQPQHF.

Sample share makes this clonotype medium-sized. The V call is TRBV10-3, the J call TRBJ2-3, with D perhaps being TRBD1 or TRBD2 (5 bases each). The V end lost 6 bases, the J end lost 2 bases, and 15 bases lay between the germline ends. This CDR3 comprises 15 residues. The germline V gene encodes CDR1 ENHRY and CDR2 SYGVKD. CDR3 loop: CAIRDPGTNTDTQYF. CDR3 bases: TGTGCCATCAGAGATCCAGGGACCAACACAGATACGCAGTATTTT.

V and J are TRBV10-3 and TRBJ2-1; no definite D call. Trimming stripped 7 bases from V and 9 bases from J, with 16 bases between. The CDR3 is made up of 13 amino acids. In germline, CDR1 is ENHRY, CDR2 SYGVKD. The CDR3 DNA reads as TGTGCCATCACCGCCGACCAGCTTGGTGAGCAGTTCTTC. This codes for CAITADQLGEQFF.

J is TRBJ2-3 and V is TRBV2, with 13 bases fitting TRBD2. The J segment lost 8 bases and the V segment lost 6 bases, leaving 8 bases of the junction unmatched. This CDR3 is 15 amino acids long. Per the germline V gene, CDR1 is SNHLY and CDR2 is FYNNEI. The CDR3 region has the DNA TGTGCCAGCAGGAGGACTAGCGGGGGATTTGGTACGCAGTATTTT. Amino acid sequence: CASRRTSGGFGTQYF.